The present TCR beta chain was sequenced within a study of CD8+ T cells in alopecia areata. Study context: Treated patients received oral tofacitinib, 5 to 10 mg twice daily.

Lesional scalp tissue (obtained by punch biopsy) and peripheral blood were collected from alopecia areata patients. Note on this clone: Its antigen is as yet unknown.

Sequencing relied on a cDNA template that was reverse transcribed from extracted RNA. The repertoire was sequenced with immunoSEQ multiplex PCR; TCRdb's copy has only in-frame clones and lacks some. The data show hundreds of thousands of clones, 50% to 60% seen once. Whole-study findings and limits: Lesional scalp, especially alopecia totalis/universalis, showed higher clonality than normal scalp. Alphabeta T cells residing in normal skin are also sequenced in scalp samples.

The receptor was isolated from a human donor with alopecia areata. The source material was CD4+ T cells sorted from blood, sampled at week 0.

CDR3: CASNPGSRDEQYF. DNA for the CDR3: TGCGCCAGCAACCCAGGGTCTAGAGACGAGCAGTACTTC. The chain joins TRBV5-1 to TRBJ2-7, with a tentative D call TRBD1 (5 bases). Trimming left V 6 bases short and J 5 bases short, with 15 bases between. The CDR3 covers 13 residues. Germline V gives CDR1 SGHRS, CDR2 YFSETQ.